This T cell receptor beta chain came from a study of sequential checkpoint blockade in melanoma. At the level of the study: First-line arms were nivolumab then ipilimumab, or the reverse, randomized 1:1. Each arm's sequence ended with maintenance nivolumab.

This clone has just a few counts. The CDR3 runs to 13 residues. Trimming shortened V by 2 bases and J by 7 bases, and 11 bases separated the two germline ends. CDR1 is MNHNY, CDR2 SVGAGI, per germline (reference sequence). Libraries were prepared by immunoSEQ multiplex PCR; TCRdb keeps only in-frame clonotypes and omits some of them. The table includes more than 15,000 clones, 65% to 75% detected once. Treatment noted: randomized to nivolumab then ipilimumab (arm A) or the reverse (arm B). None of the patients previously received DNA-damaging chemotherapy. PBMC sorting kept live CD3+CD8+ cells without CD19 or CD56.

The sequence derives from a human donor with melanoma. The sample here was CD8+ T cells sorted from blood (inferred from file names), taken from a patient given nivolumab and ipilimumab in sequence. V and J are TRBV6-6 and TRBJ1-1; no clear D. CDR3 DNA: TGTGCCAGCAGTTACACAGACGGATTTGAAGCTTTCTTT. Its protein product is CASSYTDGFEAFF.